The rows below give T cell receptor beta chains drawn from one sample of a study of response to subunit inactivated influenza vaccine. TCRdb used MiXCR to reprocess the RT-PCR reads, holding one entry per CDR3 protein. The repertoire holds under 950,000 distinct CDR3 sequences, with approximately 22% as singletons. The sample was PBMCs from blood, taken around 5 days after vaccination. These receptors were obtained from a man aged 45 to 65 who received an inactivated influenza vaccine. CDR3s include the opening cysteine and the closing phenylalanine or tryptophan. Fields, in order: D gene, J gene, V gene, clone size, CDR3 protein, CDR3 DNA. A D gene is named only where the DNA matches it firmly. For some rows the clone size is stated as once, few or many, or as a class when expanded; others skip it.

d_gene: .
j_gene: TRBJ2-7
v_gene: TRBV11-2
abundance: .
CDR3aa: CASSLFMDEQYF
CDR3nt: TGTGCCAGCAGCTTATTTATGGACGAGCAGTACTTC

d_gene: .
j_gene: TRBJ2-3
v_gene: TRBV5-1
abundance: few
CDR3aa: CASSGDKGLLEEGTDTQYF
CDR3nt: TGCGCCAGCAGCGGGGACAAGGGACTGTTGGAAGAGGGCACAGATACGCAGTATTTT

d_gene: .
j_gene: TRBJ1-1
v_gene: TRBV27
abundance: .
CDR3aa: CASKSFRAGRNTEAFF
CDR3nt: TGTGCCAGCAAGAGTTTTAGGGCCGGAAGGAACACTGAAGCTTTCTTT

d_gene: .
j_gene: TRBJ2-3
v_gene: TRBV10-3
abundance: many
CDR3aa: CAISRNYEITDTQYF
CDR3nt: TGTGCCATCAGTCGCAATTACGAAATCACAGATACGCAGTATTTT

d_gene: .
j_gene: TRBJ2-7
v_gene: TRBV6-2/TRBV6-3
abundance: .
CDR3aa: CASSPLRTVEQYF
CDR3nt: TGTGCCAGCAGCCCATTGAGGACGGTCGAGCAGTACTTC

d_gene: TRBD1
j_gene: TRBJ1-4
v_gene: TRBV4-2
abundance: .
CDR3aa: CASSLTGVVEKLFF
CDR3nt: TGTGCCAGCAGCCTAACAGGGGTGGTCGAAAAACTGTTTTTT

d_gene: TRBD2
j_gene: TRBJ2-1
v_gene: TRBV11-2
abundance: .
CDR3aa: CASSRGLAAGTEQFF
CDR3nt: TGTGCCAGCAGCCGGGGACTAGCGGCGGGTACTGAGCAGTTCTTC

d_gene: TRBD1
j_gene: TRBJ1-5
v_gene: TRBV7-2
abundance: .
CDR3aa: CASSPDRGREQPQHF
CDR3nt: TGTGCCAGCAGCCCGGACAGGGGGCGGGAGCAGCCCCAGCATTTT

d_gene: .
j_gene: TRBJ2-5
v_gene: TRBV3-1
abundance: .
CDR3aa: CASSQGWLYQETQYF
CDR3nt: TGTGCCAGCAGCCAAGGTTGGCTGTACCAAGAGACCCAGTACTTC

d_gene: .
j_gene: TRBJ2-1
v_gene: TRBV18
abundance: .
CDR3aa: CASSLAQSSYNEQFF
CDR3nt: TGTGCCAGCTCACTAGCGCAGAGCTCCTACAATGAGCAGTTCTTC

d_gene: .
j_gene: TRBJ2-7
v_gene: TRBV10-3
abundance: .
CDR3aa: CAISLGGPSYEQYF
CDR3nt: TGTGCCATCAGTCTCGGGGGGCCCTCCTACGAGCAGTACTTC

d_gene: TRBD2
j_gene: TRBJ2-1
v_gene: TRBV10-3
abundance: .
CDR3aa: CAIGLAGDNEQFF
CDR3nt: TGTGCCATCGGACTAGCGGGGGACAATGAGCAGTTCTTC

d_gene: .
j_gene: TRBJ1-2
v_gene: TRBV29-1
abundance: once
CDR3aa: CSVVGRTGAQGYTF
CDR3nt: TGCAGCGTTGTAGGGAGAACGGGGGCGCAGGGCTACACCTTC

d_gene: TRBD2
j_gene: TRBJ2-7
v_gene: TRBV9
abundance: .
CDR3aa: CASSVLGLAGVREQYF
CDR3nt: TGTGCCAGCAGCGTCCTTGGGCTAGCGGGAGTCAGGGAGCAGTACTTC

d_gene: .
j_gene: TRBJ2-5
v_gene: TRBV21-1
abundance: .
CDR3aa: CASSKFAAGDHQETQYF
CDR3nt: TGTGCCAGCAGCAAATTCGCAGCGGGGGACCACCAAGAGACCCAGTACTTC

d_gene: TRBD1
j_gene: TRBJ2-7
v_gene: TRBV6-2/TRBV6-3
abundance: few
CDR3aa: CASSFHRGSYEQYF
CDR3nt: TGTGCCAGCAGTTTCCACAGGGGTTCCTACGAGCAGTACTTC

d_gene: TRBD2
j_gene: TRBJ2-5
v_gene: TRBV10-3
abundance: few
CDR3aa: CAISESGSGGQETQYF
CDR3nt: TGTGCCATCAGTGAGTCGGGGAGCGGGGGACAAGAGACCCAGTACTTC

d_gene: .
j_gene: TRBJ2-1
v_gene: TRBV12-3/TRBV12-4
abundance: many
CDR3aa: CASSFPGLGYNEQFF
CDR3nt: TGTGCCAGCAGTTTCCCGGGGCTCGGCTACAATGAGCAGTTCTTC

d_gene: .
j_gene: TRBJ1-1
v_gene: TRBV6-1
abundance: .
CDR3aa: CASSEALPDTEAFF
CDR3nt: TGTGCCAGCAGTGAAGCGCTCCCAGACACTGAAGCTTTCTTT

d_gene: .
j_gene: TRBJ1-3
v_gene: TRBV5-1
abundance: many
CDR3aa: CASSLNSGNTIYF
CDR3nt: TGCGCCAGCAGCCTGAATTCTGGAAACACCATATATTTT

d_gene: .
j_gene: TRBJ2-4
v_gene: TRBV28
abundance: .
CDR3aa: CATRSGSAVQNIQYF
CDR3nt: TGTGCCACCCGTTCAGGGAGCGCCGTCCAAAACATTCAGTACTTC

d_gene: TRBD1
j_gene: TRBJ1-4
v_gene: TRBV5-1
abundance: .
CDR3aa: CASRTGASTNEKLFF
CDR3nt: TGCGCCAGCAGAACAGGGGCCTCAACTAATGAAAAACTGTTTTTT

d_gene: TRBD2
j_gene: TRBJ2-3
v_gene: TRBV7-8
abundance: few
CDR3aa: CASSSLSGGGTDTQYF
CDR3nt: TGTGCCAGCAGCAGCCTTAGCGGGGGGGGCACAGATACGCAGTATTTT

d_gene: TRBD1
j_gene: TRBJ1-5
v_gene: TRBV6-1
abundance: few
CDR3aa: CASSPVGTGAKQPQHF
CDR3nt: TGTGCCAGTTCTCCCGTCGGGACAGGGGCGAAACAGCCCCAGCATTTT

d_gene: .
j_gene: TRBJ2-3
v_gene: TRBV29-1
abundance: many
CDR3aa: CSVLNLVGRNTDTQYF
CDR3nt: TGCAGCGTTCTCAACCTTGTCGGCAGGAACACAGATACGCAGTATTTT

d_gene: .
j_gene: TRBJ1-1
v_gene: TRBV10-3
abundance: many
CDR3aa: CAMQGHSTEAFF
CDR3nt: TGTGCCATGCAGGGGCATAGTACTGAAGCTTTCTTT

d_gene: .
j_gene: TRBJ1-1
v_gene: TRBV25-1
abundance: few
CDR3aa: CASSKGQNTEAFF
CDR3nt: TGTGCCAGCAGCAAAGGACAGAACACTGAAGCTTTCTTT

d_gene: TRBD2
j_gene: TRBJ2-3
v_gene: TRBV15
abundance: few
CDR3aa: CATSRELILAGGTQYF
CDR3nt: TGTGCCACCAGCAGAGAGCTAATCTTAGCGGGAGGTACGCAGTATTTT

d_gene: .
j_gene: TRBJ2-7
v_gene: TRBV7-8
abundance: .
CDR3aa: CASSLEGRALSEQYF
CDR3nt: TGTGCCAGCAGCTTAGAAGGCAGGGCGCTAAGCGAGCAGTACTTC

d_gene: .
j_gene: TRBJ1-2
v_gene: TRBV24-1
abundance: .
CDR3aa: CASSDEQGSGYTF
CDR3nt: TGTGCCAGCAGTGATGAGCAGGGTTCTGGCTACACTTTC

d_gene: .
j_gene: TRBJ1-2
v_gene: TRBV6-2/TRBV6-3
abundance: few
CDR3aa: CASSYDGYGYTF
CDR3nt: TGTGCCAGCAGTTACGACGGTTATGGCTACACCTTC

d_gene: .
j_gene: TRBJ2-7
v_gene: TRBV9
abundance: few
CDR3aa: CASSPSPGIAYEQYF
CDR3nt: TGTGCCAGCAGCCCCTCCCCCGGGATAGCCTACGAGCAGTACTTC

d_gene: .
j_gene: TRBJ2-1
v_gene: TRBV15
abundance: few
CDR3aa: CATSRLYDEQFF
CDR3nt: TGTGCCACCAGCAGGCTGTACGATGAGCAGTTCTTC

d_gene: TRBD1
j_gene: TRBJ1-6
v_gene: TRBV30
abundance: .
CDR3aa: CAWRRDRGHSEWNSPLHF
CDR3nt: TGTGCCTGGCGCCGGGACAGGGGGCATTCGGAGTGGAATTCACCCCTCCACTTT

d_gene: .
j_gene: TRBJ2-1
v_gene: TRBV20-1
abundance: .
CDR3aa: CSASRGSLNEQFF
CDR3nt: TGCAGTGCTAGTAGGGGATCCCTCAATGAGCAGTTCTTC

d_gene: .
j_gene: TRBJ2-1
v_gene: TRBV7-9
abundance: .
CDR3aa: CASSPPSGGNEQFF
CDR3nt: TGTGCCAGCAGTCCCCCGTCTGGCGGCAATGAGCAGTTCTTC

d_gene: .
j_gene: TRBJ2-2
v_gene: TRBV4-3
abundance: .
CDR3aa: CASSQEYSRDTGELFF
CDR3nt: TGCGCCAGCAGCCAAGAATATAGCAGGGACACCGGGGAGCTGTTTTTT

d_gene: .
j_gene: TRBJ2-5
v_gene: TRBV20-1
abundance: .
CDR3aa: CSARDLGAGRTQETQYF
CDR3nt: TGCAGTGCTAGAGATTTAGGGGCAGGAAGGACTCAAGAGACCCAGTACTTC

d_gene: .
j_gene: TRBJ2-1
v_gene: TRBV7-2
abundance: many
CDR3aa: CASSLVLGWRNEQFF
CDR3nt: TGTGCCAGCAGCTTAGTTTTGGGCTGGAGGAATGAGCAGTTCTTC

d_gene: TRBD2
j_gene: TRBJ2-1
v_gene: TRBV11-2
abundance: few
CDR3aa: CASSLGLAGGGFYNEQFF
CDR3nt: TGTGCCAGCAGCCTGGGACTAGCGGGGGGCGGGTTCTACAATGAGCAGTTCTTC